A single T cell receptor beta chain is shown here with its context. The data belong to a study of metastatic and nonmetastatic thyroid tumors. The CDR3 length is 14 residues. Trimming stripped 2 bases from V and 1 base from J, with 9 bases between. Germline V gene data show CDR1 as GTSNPN and CDR2 as SVGIG (reference sequence). All patients were untreated before thyroid surgery. In the source study's methods: Variation in CDR3 across clinicopathological groups served as the basis for constructing a distant-metastasis classifier in papillary thyroid cancer. MiXCR reprocessed the PCR reads for TCRdb. The V and J calls shown here were made by TCRdb, not taken from the authors' results. The profile shows about 17,000 clones, roughly a quarter of them singletons.

The specimen sequenced was adjacent normal tissue. The source of this sequence is a female donor with papillary thyroid cancer or a benign thyroid nodule (not recorded which). Some clones in this sample may be carry-over from other donors' samples. The V and J genes are TRBV30 and TRBJ2-1, with TRBD2 as a possible D gene (6 bases). The CDR3 loop reads CAWSWAGSYNEQFF. The DNA of the CDR3 is TGTGCCTGGAGTTGGGCGGGGTCCTACAATGAGCAGTTCTTC.